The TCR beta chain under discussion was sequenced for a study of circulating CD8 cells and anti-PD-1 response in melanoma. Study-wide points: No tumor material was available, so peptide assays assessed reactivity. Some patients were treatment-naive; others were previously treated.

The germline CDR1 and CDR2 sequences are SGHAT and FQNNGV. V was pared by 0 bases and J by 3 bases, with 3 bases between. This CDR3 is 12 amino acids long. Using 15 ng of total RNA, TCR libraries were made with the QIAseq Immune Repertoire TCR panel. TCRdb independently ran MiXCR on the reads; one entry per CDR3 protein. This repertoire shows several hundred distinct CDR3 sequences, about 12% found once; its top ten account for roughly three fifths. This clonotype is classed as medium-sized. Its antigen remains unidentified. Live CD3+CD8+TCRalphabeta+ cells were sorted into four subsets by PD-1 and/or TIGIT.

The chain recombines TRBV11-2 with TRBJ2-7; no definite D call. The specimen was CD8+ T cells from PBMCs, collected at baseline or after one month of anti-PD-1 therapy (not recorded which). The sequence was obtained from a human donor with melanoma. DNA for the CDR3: TGTGCCAGCAGCTTAGACTTCTACGAGCAGTACTTC. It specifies CASSLDFYEQYF.